This T cell receptor (beta chain) derives from a study of blood T cell repertoires in COVID-19. Study-level background: Researchers got acute and convalescent COVID-19 samples from the United States, Italy and Spain. In each case, the material was cDNA or gDNA derived from T cells, B-cell-depleted T cells, or PBMCs.

The Seattle patients joined while their infection was active and were tracked longitudinally afterward. Authors' methods: Reference gene primer amplification yielded estimated nucleated cell counts. Data came from immunoSEQ multiplex PCR; TCRdb stores just in-frame clones and leaves some out. V, J and clone size are taken as reported in that table, and D and trimming were inferred from the DNA itself. There are 250,000 to 300,000 clones in the sample; 90% occur only once, and 2.1% lies in the top ten. This clone was observed once. Germline V CDR1 and CDR2: DFQATT, SNEGSKA (reference sequence). The V end lost 5 bases, the J end lost 6 bases, and 9 bases lay between the germline ends. CDR3 length equals 11 residues.

The TCR was taken from a woman aged 55-70 years with COVID-19, enrolled during active disease. Sequenced sample: peripheral blood. V and J are TRBV20-1 and TRBJ2-3, with D unresolved. The CDR3 DNA follows: TGCAGTGCTGTCGAGGTCGATACGCAGTATTTT. Protein sequence: CSAVEVDTQYF.